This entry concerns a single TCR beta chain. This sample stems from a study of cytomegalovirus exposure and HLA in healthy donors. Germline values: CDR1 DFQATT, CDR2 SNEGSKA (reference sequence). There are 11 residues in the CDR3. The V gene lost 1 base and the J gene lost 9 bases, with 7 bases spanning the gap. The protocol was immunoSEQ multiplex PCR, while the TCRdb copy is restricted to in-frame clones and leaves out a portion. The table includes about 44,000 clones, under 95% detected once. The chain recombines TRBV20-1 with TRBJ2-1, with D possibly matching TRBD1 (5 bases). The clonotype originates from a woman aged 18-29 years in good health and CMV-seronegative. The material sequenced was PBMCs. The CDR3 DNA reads TGCAGTGCTAGAGCTCAGGGTGAGCAGTTCTTC. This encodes CSARAQGEQFF.